This TCR beta chain was sequenced during a study of T cells in Graves' hyperthyroidism and ophthalmopathy. On the study more broadly: Sampling of peripheral blood happened at initial diagnosis, prior to any treatment. Study results and caveats: In the blood, most expanded thyroid clonotypes above 0.001 appeared as well. Ophthalmopathy was predicted by the model a median of approximately six months ahead of onset.

Details on this clonotype: As yet, its antigen is unknown.

Researchers amplified the TCR beta CDR3 regions from RNA transcripts. The study used the HTBI primer set for a first-round RT-PCR of the TCR CDR3. TCRdb itself ran the multiplex PCR reads through MiXCR, one entry per CDR3 protein. This sample has around 420,000 distinct CDR3 sequences, with around 14% found just once. Source material: blood. The origin of this receptor is a woman aged 18-29 years with Graves' hyperthyroidism.

CDR3 nucleotide sequence: TGTGCCAGCAGTTCTCACAGGGGGCAAGGGGCCAACGTCCTGACTTTC. Encoded protein: CASSSHRGQGANVLTF. V gene TRBV27 combines with J gene TRBJ2-6, with TRBD1 matching 9 bases. CDR3 length equals 16 residues. J lost 4 bases, V lost 4 bases, and 5 bases had no gene match. Germline loops: CDR1 MNHEY, CDR2 SMNVEV (reference sequence).